This T cell receptor beta chain was sequenced during a study of blood T cell repertoires in COVID-19. On the study more broadly: The samples span acute and convalescent COVID-19 from the United States, Italy and Spain.

The CDR3 extends over 15 amino acids. Germline assignment: CDR1 SGHAT and CDR2 FQNNGV. J was trimmed by 3 bases and V by 5 bases; bases with no gene match: 8. Data came from immunoSEQ multiplex PCR; TCRdb stores just in-frame clones and leaves some out. The top ten hold about 4.8% of the sample, which has under 250,000 clones, around 89% seen once. The receptor was isolated from a woman between 40 and 50 years old with acute or convalescent COVID-19. The chain uses TRBV11-2 and TRBJ2-3; 7 nucleotides line up with TRBD1. Source material: peripheral blood. CDR3 region: CASSPYRGLTDTQYF. Here the CDR3 DNA reads TGTGCCAGCAGCCCATACAGGGGTTTAACAGATACGCAGTATTTT. Using reference TRBV11-2 and TRBJ2-3 for the parts outside the CDR3, the full variable domain is EAGVAQSPRYKIIEKRQSVAFWCNPISGHATLYWYQQILGQGPKLLIQFQNNGVVDDSQLPKDRFSAERLKGVDSTLKIQPAKLEDSAVYLCASSPYRGLTDTQYFGPGTRLTVL.